Shown below are 7 T cell receptor beta chains from a single sample sequenced in a study of T cell responses to AZD1222 COVID-19 vaccine. TCRdb's copy holds only in-frame clones and misses some; the assay was immunoSEQ multiplex PCR. The profile shows some 130,000 clones, approximately 95% of them singletons. The sequencing here drew on peripheral blood, taken 28 days after the second AZD1222 dose. The receptors were gathered from an adult who received the AZD1222 COVID-19 vaccine.

The chain combines TRBV29-1 with TRBJ1-5; TRBD1 agrees at 9 bases. The CDR3 has 16 residues. Germline loops: CDR1 SQVTM, CDR2 ANQGSEA. Germline trimming cut 6 bases from V and 6 bases from J; bases unmatched to any gene: 15. CDR3 residues: CSVVETGQGFCQPQHF. CDR3 nucleotides: TGCAGCGTCGTAGAAACCGGACAGGGGTTTTGTCAGCCCCAGCATTTT.

V and J are TRBV5-1 and TRBJ1-4; no definite D call. Trimming shortened V by 0 bases and J by 4 bases, and 10 bases separated the two germline ends. This CDR3 comprises 15 residues. Per germline, CDR1 SGHRS and CDR2 YFSETQ. The CDR3 region is CASSLAGQFNEKLFF. In DNA form, the CDR3 reads TGCGCCAGCAGCTTGGCCGGGCAGTTTAATGAAAAACTGTTTTTT.

The chain employs TRBV6-7 and TRBJ1-2; D is possibly TRBD1 (6 bases). TRBV6-7 is recorded as an ORF, its role being uncertain. This CDR3 comprises 14 residues. Trimming shortened V by 2 bases and J by 6 bases, and 13 bases separated the two germline ends. CDR3 coding DNA: TGTGCCAGCAGTTACGGGGGGCTGGGGAATGGCTACACCTTC. Protein: CASSYGGLGNGYTF.

The CDR3 DNA sequence: TGTGCCAGCAGCCTCCGGGGGGGATACAATGAGCAGTTCTTC. Its translation is CASSLRGGYNEQFF. The chain uses TRBV14 and TRBJ2-1; 8 bases match TRBD2. CDR1 and CDR2 (germline): SGHDN, FVKESK. V shed 4 bases, J shed 4 bases, and the junction held 3 bases outside the gene matches. The CDR3 is 14 residues long.

The gene calls are TRBV3-1 (or the pseudogene TRBV3-2) and TRBJ2-3; D uncertain. This CDR3 contains 13 residues. Trimming took off 5 bases at V and 1 base at J, with 7 bases between the two ends. Germline V lookup: CDR1 LGHDT, CDR2 YNNKEL (reference sequence). CDR3 coding DNA: TGTGCCAGCAGCTACCTCGGCACAGATACGCAGTATTTT. This sequence encodes CASSYLGTDTQYF.

This chain uses TRBV9 with TRBJ1-1; a possible D gene is TRBD1 (5 bases). The germline V gene encodes CDR1 SGDLS and CDR2 YYNGEE. CDR3 length: 14 amino acids. Trimming took 0 bases from V and 2 from J, leaving 8 bases between them. The CDR3 DNA reads as TGTGCCAGCAGCGTAGATGGGGCTAACACTGAAGCTTTCTTT. Translating it yields CASSVDGANTEAFF.

J is TRBJ1-2 and V is TRBV3-1 (or the pseudogene TRBV3-2); 7 bases agree with TRBD1. Germline assignment: CDR1 LGHDT and CDR2 YNNKEL (reference sequence). The CDR3 consists of 14 residues. V lost 1 base to trimming and J lost 7 bases; unmatched junction nucleotides: 6. CDR3 region: CASSQGTGRAGYTF. CDR3 in DNA: TGTGCCAGCAGCCAAGGGACAGGACGAGCTGGCTACACCTTC.